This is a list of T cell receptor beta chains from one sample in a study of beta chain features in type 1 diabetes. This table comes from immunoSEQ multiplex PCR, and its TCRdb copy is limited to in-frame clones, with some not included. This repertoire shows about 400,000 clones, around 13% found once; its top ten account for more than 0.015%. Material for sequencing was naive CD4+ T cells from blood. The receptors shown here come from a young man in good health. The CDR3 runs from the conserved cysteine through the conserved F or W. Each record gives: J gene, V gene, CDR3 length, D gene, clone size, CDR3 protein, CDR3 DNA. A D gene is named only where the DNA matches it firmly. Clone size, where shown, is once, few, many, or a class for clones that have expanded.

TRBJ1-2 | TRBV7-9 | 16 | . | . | CASSLASALTNYGYTF | TGTGCCAGCAGCTTAGCGTCAGCACTAACTAACTATGGCTACACCTTC
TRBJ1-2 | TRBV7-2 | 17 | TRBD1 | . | CASSPRTGGASLGGYTF | TGTGCCAGCAGCCCGCGGACAGGGGGGGCAAGCCTTGGAGGCTACACCTTC
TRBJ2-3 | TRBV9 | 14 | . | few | CASSVGGGRDTQYF | TGTGCCAGCAGCGTAGGGGGGGGCCGAGATACGCAGTATTTT
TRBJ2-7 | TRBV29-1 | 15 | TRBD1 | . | CSAGGRGQGAYEQYF | TGCAGCGCCGGAGGTCGTGGGCAGGGGGCCTACGAGCAGTACTTC
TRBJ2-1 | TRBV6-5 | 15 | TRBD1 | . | CASSPGTGPNNEQFF | TGTGCCAGCAGCCCCGGGACAGGGCCCAACAATGAGCAGTTCTTC
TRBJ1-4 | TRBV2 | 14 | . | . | CASSEAAYNEKLFF | TGTGCCAGCAGTGAAGCAGCCTACAATGAAAAACTGTTTTTT
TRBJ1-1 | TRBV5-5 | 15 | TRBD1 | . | CASSLAGGGRNEAFF | TGTGCCAGCAGCTTGGCCGGAGGGGGCCGTAATGAAGCTTTCTTT
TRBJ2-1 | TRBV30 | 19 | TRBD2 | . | CAWGPPLGLAGGSYNEQFF | TGTGCCTGGGGGCCCCCACTAGGACTAGCGGGAGGGTCCTACAATGAGCAGTTCTTC
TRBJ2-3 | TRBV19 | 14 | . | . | CASRWDTGTDTQYF | TGTGCCAGCAGGTGGGACACAGGCACAGATACGCAGTATTTT
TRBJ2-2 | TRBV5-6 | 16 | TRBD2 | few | CASSWGLAVSTGELFF | TGTGCCAGCAGCTGGGGACTAGCGGTTTCCACCGGGGAGCTGTTTTTT
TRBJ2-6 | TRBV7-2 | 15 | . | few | CASSLYSAGTNVLTF | TGTGCCAGCAGCTTATACTCAGCAGGGACCAACGTCCTGACTTTC
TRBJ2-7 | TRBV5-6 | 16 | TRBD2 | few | CASSPNSGRNPYEQYF | TGTGCCAGCAGCCCGAATAGCGGGAGGAACCCCTACGAGCAGTACTTC
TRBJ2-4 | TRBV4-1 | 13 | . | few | CASSPGYRNIQYF | TGCGCCAGCAGCCCAGGGTACAGAAACATTCAGTACTTC